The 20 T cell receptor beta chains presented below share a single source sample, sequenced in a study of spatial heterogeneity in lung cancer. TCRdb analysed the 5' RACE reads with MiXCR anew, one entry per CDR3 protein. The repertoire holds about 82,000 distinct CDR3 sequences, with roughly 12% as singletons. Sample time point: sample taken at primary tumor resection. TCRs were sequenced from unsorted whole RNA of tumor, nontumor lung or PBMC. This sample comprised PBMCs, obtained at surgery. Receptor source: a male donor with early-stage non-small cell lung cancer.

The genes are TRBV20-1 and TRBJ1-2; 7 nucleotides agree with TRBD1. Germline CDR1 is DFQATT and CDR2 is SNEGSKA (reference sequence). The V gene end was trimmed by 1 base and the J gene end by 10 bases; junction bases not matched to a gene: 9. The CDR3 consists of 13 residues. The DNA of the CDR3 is TGCAGTGCTAGAGCCGGACAGGCAACGGCCTACACCTTC. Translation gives CSARAGQATAYTF.

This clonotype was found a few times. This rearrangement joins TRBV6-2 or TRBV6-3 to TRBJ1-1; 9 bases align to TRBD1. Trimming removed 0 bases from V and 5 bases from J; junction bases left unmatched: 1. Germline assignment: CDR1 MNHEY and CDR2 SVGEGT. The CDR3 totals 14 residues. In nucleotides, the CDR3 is TGTGCCAGCAGTTACTCGACAGGGGGAACTGAAGCTTTCTTT. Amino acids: CASSYSTGGTEAFF.

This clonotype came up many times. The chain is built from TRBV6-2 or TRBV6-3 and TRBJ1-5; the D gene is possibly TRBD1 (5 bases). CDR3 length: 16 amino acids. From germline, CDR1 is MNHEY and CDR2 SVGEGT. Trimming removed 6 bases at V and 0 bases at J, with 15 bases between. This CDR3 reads CASSSGGSYSNQPQHF. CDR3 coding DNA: TGTGCCAGCAGCTCCGGGGGTTCCTATAGCAATCAGCCCCAGCATTTT.

The CDR3 loop is CASSQDIGGRRTQYF. The CDR3 bases are TGTGCCAGCAGCCAAGATATTGGAGGCCGAAGGACCCAGTACTTC. The rearrangement uses TRBV3-1 and TRBJ2-5; D perhaps matches TRBD2 (5 bases). The ends were cut back, 0 bases at V and 7 bases at J, with 15 bases in the middle. The V gene's germline CDR1 is LGHDT and CDR2 YNNKEL (reference sequence). The CDR3 has 15 residues.

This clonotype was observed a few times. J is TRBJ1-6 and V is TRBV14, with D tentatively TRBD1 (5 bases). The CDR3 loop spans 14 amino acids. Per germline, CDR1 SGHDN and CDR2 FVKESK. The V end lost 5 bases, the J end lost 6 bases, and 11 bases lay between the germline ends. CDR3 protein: CASSSWDANSPLHF. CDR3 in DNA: TGTGCCAGCAGCTCCTGGGACGCTAATTCACCCCTCCACTTT.

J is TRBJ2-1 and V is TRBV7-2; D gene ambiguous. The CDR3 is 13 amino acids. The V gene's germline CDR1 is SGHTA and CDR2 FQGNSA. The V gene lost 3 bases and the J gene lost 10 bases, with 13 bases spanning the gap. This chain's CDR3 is CASSFSAAWEQFF. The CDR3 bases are TGTGCCAGCAGCTTCTCGGCGGCCTGGGAGCAGTTCTTC.

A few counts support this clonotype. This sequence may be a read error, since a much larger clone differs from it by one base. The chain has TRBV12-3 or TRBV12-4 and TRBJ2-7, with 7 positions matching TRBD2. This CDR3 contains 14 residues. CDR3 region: CASSLGGSSYERYF. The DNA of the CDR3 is TGTGCCAGCAGTTTGGGCGGGAGCTCCTACGAGCGGTACTTC.

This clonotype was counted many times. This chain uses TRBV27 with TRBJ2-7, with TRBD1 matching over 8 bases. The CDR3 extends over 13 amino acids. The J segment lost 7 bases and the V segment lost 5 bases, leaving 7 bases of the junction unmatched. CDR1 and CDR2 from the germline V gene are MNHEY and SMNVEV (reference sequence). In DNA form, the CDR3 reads TGTGCCAGCAGTCCAGGACAGGGCTGGGAGCAGTACTTC. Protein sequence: CASSPGQGWEQYF.

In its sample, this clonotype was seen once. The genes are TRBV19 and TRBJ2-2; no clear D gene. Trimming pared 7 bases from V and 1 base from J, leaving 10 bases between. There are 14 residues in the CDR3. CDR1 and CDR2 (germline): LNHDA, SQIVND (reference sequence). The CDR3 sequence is CASKGSVNTGELFF. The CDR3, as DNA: TGTGCCAGTAAAGGTAGTGTGAACACCGGGGAGCTGTTTTTT.

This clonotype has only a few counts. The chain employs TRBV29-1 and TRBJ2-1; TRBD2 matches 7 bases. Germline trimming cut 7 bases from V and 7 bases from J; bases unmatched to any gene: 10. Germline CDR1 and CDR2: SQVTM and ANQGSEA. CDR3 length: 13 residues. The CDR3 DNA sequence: TGCAGCGCTTGGACTAGTGTGGGGAATGAGCAGTTCTTC. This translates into CSAWTSVGNEQFF.

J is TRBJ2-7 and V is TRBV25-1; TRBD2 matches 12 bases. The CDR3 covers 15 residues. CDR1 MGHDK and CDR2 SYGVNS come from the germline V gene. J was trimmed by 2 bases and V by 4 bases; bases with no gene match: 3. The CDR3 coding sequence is TGTGCCAGCAGTGGCCTAGCGGGGGGGCCCTACGAGCAGTACTTC. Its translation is CASSGLAGGPYEQYF.

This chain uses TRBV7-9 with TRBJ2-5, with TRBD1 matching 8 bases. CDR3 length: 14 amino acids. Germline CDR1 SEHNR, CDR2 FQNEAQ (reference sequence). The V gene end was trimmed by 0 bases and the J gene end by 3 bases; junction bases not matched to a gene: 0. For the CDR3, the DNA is TGTGCCAGCAGCTTAGCGACAGGGGAAGAGACCCAGTACTTC. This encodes CASSLATGEETQYF. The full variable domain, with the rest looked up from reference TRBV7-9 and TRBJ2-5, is DTGVSQNPRHKITKRGQNVTFRCDPISEHNRLYWYRQTLGQGPEFLTYFQNEAQLEKSRLLSDRFSAERPKGSFSTLEIQRTEQGDSAMYLCASSLATGEETQYFGPGTRLLVL.

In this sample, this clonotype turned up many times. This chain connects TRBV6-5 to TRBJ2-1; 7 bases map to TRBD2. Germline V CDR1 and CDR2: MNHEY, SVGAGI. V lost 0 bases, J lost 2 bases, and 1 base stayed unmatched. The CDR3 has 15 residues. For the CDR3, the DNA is TGTGCCAGCAGTTACTCCCGGGGGGCCTACAATGAGCAGTTCTTC. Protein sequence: CASSYSRGAYNEQFF.

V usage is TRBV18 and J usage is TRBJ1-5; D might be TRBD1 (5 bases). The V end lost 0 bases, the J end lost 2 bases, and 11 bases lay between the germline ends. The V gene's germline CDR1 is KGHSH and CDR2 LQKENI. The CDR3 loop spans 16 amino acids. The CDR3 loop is CASSPPMGTGNQPQHF. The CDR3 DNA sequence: TGTGCCAGCTCACCACCGATGGGGACGGGCAATCAGCCCCAGCATTTT.

The CDR3 bases are TGTGCCAGCAGTTTAGTAGTGTTGGGAGACAATGAGCAGTTCTTC. This translates into CASSLVVLGDNEQFF. The chain links TRBV12-3 or TRBV12-4 to TRBJ2-1, with a possible D match to TRBD2 (5 bases). The length of the CDR3 is 15 residues. V lost 1 base and J lost 5, with 12 bases in between.

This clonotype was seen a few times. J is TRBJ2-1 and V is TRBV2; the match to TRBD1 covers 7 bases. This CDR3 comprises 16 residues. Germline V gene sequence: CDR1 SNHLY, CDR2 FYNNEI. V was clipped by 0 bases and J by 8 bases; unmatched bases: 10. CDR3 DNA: TGTGCCAGCAGTGAAGCAGGCCAGGGGGTTATCGATGAGCAGTTCTTC. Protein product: CASSEAGQGVIDEQFF.

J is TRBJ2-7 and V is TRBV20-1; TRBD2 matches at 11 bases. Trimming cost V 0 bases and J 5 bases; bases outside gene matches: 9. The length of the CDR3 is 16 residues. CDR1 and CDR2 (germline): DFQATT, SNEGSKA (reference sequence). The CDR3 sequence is CSARDYVAGGSDEQYF. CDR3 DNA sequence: TGCAGTGCTAGAGATTACGTAGCGGGGGGGAGCGACGAGCAGTACTTC.

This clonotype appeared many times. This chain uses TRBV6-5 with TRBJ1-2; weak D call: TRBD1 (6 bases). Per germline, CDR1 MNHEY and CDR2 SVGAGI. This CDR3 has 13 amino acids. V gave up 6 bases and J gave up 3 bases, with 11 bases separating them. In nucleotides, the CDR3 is TGTGCCAGCAGGTCAGGGGTCTACTATGGCTACACCTTC. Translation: CASRSGVYYGYTF.

CDR3: CASSLTGPETQYF. CDR3 coding DNA: TGTGCCAGCAGCTTGACAGGGCCAGAGACCCAGTACTTC. The chain carries TRBV5-4 and TRBJ2-5; weak D call: TRBD1 (6 bases). This CDR3 region has 13 residues. Germline CDR1 is SGHNT and CDR2 is YYREEE (reference sequence). The V end was cut by 1 base, the J end by 4 bases, with 8 bases between.

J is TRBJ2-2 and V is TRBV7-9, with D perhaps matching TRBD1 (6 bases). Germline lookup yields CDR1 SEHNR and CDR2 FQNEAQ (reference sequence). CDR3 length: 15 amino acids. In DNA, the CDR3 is TGTGTCGGTTCCCTGACAGGCGTTCCCACCGGGGAGCTGTTTTTT. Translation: CVGSLTGVPTGELFF.